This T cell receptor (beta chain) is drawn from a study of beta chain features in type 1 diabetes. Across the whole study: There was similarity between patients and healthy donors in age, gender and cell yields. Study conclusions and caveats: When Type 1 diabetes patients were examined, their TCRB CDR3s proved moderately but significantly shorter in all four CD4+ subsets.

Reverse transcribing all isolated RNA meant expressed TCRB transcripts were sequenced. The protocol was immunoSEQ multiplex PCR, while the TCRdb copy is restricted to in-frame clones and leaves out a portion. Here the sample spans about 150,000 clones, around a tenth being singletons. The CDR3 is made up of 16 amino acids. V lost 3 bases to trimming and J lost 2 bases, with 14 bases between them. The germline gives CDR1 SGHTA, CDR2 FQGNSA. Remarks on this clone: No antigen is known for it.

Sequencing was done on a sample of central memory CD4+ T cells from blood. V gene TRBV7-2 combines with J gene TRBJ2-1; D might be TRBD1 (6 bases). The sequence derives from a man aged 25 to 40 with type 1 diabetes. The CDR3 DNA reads TGTGCCAGCAGCTTGGACAGTAGTTTTACCTACAATGAGCAGTTCTTC. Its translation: CASSLDSSFTYNEQFF.